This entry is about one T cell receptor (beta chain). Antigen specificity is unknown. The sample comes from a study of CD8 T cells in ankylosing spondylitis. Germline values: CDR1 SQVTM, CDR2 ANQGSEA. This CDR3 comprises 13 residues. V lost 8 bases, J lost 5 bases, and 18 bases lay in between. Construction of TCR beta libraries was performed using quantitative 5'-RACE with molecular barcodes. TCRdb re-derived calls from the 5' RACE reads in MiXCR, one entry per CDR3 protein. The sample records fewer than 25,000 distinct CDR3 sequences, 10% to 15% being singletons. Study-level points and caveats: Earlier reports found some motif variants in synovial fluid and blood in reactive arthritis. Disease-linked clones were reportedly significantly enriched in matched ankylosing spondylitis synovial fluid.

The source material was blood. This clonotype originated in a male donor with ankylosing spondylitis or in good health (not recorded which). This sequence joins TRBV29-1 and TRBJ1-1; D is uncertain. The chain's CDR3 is CSSQLVGNTEAFF. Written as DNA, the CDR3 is TGCAGCTCCCAACTGGTGGGGAATACTGAAGCTTTCTTT.